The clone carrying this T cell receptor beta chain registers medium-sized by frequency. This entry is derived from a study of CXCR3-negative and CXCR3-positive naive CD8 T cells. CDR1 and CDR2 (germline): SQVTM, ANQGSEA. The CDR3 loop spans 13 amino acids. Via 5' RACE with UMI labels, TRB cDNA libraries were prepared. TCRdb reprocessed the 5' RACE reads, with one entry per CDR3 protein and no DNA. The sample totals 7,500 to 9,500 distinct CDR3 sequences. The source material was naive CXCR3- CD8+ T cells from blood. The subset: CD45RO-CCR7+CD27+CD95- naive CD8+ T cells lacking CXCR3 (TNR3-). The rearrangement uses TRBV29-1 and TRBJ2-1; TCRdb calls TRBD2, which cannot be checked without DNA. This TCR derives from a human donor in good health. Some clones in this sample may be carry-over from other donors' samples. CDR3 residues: CSVEIGLTNEQFF.